These 3 T cell receptor beta chains share one sample of origin, sequenced in a study of blood T cell repertoires in COVID-19. TCRdb's copy holds only in-frame clones and misses some; the assay was immunoSEQ multiplex PCR. The sample lists approximately 90,000 clones, 70% to 90% occurring once. Sample: peripheral blood. All receptors come from a human donor in a cohort sampled during active COVID-19.

Concerning this clone itself: Other DNA sequences in this sample translate to the same CDR3. The chain couples TRBV12-3 or TRBV12-4 to TRBJ1-2; TRBD1 matches 7 bases. This CDR3 contains 13 residues. Trimming took 4 bases from V and 4 from J; bases not matched to a gene: 3. CDR3 protein: CASSSDRAYGYTF. CDR3 nucleotide sequence: TGTGCCAGCAGTTCCGACAGGGCCTATGGCTACACCTTC.

The gene calls are TRBV7-6 and TRBJ2-2, with D possibly matching TRBD2 (6 bases). CDR1 and CDR2 (germline): SGHVS, FNYEAQ. CDR3 length: 16 residues. V lost 2 bases and J 2 bases, leaving 12 bases between the germline ends. The CDR3 nucleotides are TGTGCCAGCAGCTTAACGACTAGGGGCAACACCGGGGAGCTGTTTTTT. This encodes CASSLTTRGNTGELFF.

The J gene is TRBJ1-6, the V gene TRBV7-2; D gene uncertain. This CDR3 is 15 amino acids long. Germline CDR1 is SGHTA and CDR2 is FQGNSA. V was pared by 6 bases and J by 0 bases, with 9 bases between. CDR3 nucleotides: TGTGCCAGCAGTCCTGGGAGCTCCTATAATTCACCCCTCCACTTT. This codes for CASSPGSSYNSPLHF.